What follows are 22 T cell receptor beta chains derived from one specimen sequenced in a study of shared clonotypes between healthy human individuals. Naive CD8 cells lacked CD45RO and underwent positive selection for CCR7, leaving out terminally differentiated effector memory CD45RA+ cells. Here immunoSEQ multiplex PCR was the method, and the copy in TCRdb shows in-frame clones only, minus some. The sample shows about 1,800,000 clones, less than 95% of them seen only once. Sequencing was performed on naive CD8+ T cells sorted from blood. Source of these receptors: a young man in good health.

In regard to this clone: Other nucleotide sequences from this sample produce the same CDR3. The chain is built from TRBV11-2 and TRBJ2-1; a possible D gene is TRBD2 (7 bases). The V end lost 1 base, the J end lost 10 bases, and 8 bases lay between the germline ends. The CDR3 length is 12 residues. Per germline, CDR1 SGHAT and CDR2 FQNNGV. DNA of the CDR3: TGTGCCAGCAGCTTAGGGGGGGGCGAGCAGTTCTTC. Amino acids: CASSLGGGEQFF. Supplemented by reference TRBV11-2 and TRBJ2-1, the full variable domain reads EAGVAQSPRYKIIEKRQSVAFWCNPISGHATLYWYQQILGQGPKLLIQFQNNGVVDDSQLPKDRFSAERLKGVDSTLKIQPAKLEDSAVYLCASSLGGGEQFFGPGTRLTVL.

The CDR3 sequence: CASRGDHTDTQYF. CDR3 DNA sequence: TGTGCCAGCAGAGGGGACCACACAGATACGCAGTATTTT. This rearrangement joins TRBV27 to TRBJ2-3, with D perhaps matching TRBD1 or TRBD2 (5 bases each). Looked up from germline, CDR1 is MNHEY and CDR2 is SMNVEV (reference sequence). CDR3 size: 13 residues. V shed 6 bases and J shed 2 bases, with 9 bases lying between them.

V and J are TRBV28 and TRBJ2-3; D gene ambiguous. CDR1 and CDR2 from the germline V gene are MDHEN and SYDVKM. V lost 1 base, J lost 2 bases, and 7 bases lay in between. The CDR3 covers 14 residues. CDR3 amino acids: CASSLSPATDTQYF. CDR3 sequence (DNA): TGTGCCAGCAGTTTATCTCCGGCCACAGATACGCAGTATTTT.

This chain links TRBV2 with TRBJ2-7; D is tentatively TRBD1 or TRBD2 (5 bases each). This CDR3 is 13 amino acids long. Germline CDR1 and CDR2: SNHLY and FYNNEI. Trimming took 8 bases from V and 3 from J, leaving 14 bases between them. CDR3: CASGRDPGYEQYF. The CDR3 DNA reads TGTGCCAGCGGCCGGGACCCCGGCTACGAGCAGTACTTC.

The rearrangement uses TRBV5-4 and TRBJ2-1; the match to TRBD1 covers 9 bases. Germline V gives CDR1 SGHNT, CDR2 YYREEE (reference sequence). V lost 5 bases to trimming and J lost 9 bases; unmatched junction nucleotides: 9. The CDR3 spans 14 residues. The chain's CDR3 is CASRGQGSGGEQFF. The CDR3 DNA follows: TGTGCCAGCAGAGGACAGGGGAGTGGGGGTGAGCAGTTCTTC.

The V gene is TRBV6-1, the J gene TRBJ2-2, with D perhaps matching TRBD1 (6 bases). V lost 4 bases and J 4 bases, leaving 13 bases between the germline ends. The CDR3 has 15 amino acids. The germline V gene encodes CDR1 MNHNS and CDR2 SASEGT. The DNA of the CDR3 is TGTGCCAGCAGTGTGCTCAGGGGCGGCACCGGGGAGCTGTTTTTT. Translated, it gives CASSVLRGGTGELFF.

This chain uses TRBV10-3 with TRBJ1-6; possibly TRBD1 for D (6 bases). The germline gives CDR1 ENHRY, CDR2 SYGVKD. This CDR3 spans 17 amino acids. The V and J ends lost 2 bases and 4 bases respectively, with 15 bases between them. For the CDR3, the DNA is TGTGCCATCAGTGAGGCCGGGGGCACCGAATATAATTCACCCCTCCACTTT. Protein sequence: CAISEAGGTEYNSPLHF.

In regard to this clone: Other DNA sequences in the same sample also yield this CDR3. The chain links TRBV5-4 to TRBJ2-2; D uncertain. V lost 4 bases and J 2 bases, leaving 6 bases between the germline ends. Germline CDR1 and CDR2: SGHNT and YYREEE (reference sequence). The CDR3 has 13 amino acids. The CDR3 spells CASSLLNTGELFF. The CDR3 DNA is TGTGCCAGCAGCCTCCTTAACACCGGGGAGCTGTTTTTT.

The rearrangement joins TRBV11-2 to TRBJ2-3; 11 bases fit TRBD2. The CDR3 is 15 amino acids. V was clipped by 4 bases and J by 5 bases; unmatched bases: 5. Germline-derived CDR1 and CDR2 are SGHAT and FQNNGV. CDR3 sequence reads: CASSWGSGGGDTQYF. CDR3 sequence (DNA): TGTGCCAGCAGCTGGGGTAGCGGGGGGGGAGATACGCAGTATTTT.

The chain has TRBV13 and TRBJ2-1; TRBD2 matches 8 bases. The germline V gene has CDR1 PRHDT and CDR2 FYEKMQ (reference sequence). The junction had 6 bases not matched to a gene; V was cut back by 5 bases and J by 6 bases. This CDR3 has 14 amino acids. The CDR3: CASSVLAGLNEQFF. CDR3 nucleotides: TGTGCCAGCAGCGTTTTAGCGGGGCTCAATGAGCAGTTCTTC.

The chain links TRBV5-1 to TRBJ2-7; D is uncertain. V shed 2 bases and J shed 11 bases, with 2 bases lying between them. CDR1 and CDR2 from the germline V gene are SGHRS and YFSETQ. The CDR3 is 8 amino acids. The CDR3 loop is CASSFEYF. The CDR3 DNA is TGCGCCAGCAGCTTCGAGTACTTC.

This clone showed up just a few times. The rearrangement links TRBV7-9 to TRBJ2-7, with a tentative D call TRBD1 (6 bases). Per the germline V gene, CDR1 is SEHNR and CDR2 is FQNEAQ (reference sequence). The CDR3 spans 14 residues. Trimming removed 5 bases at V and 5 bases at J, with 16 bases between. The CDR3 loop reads CASSHPSGTHEQYF. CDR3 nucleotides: TGTGCCAGCAGCCACCCCTCCGGGACACACGAGCAGTACTTC. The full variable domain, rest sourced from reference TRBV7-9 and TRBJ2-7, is DTGVSQNPRHKITKRGQNVTFRCDPISEHNRLYWYRQTLGQGPEFLTYFQNEAQLEKSRLLSDRFSAERPKGSFSTLEIQRTEQGDSAMYLCASSHPSGTHEQYFGPGTRLTVT.

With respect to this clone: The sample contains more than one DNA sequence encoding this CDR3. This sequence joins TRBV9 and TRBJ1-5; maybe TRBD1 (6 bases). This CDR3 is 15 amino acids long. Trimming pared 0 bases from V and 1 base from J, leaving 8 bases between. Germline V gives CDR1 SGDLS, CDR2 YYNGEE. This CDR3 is CASSVDGGSNQPQHF. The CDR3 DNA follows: TGTGCCAGCAGCGTAGATGGGGGCAGCAATCAGCCCCAGCATTTT.

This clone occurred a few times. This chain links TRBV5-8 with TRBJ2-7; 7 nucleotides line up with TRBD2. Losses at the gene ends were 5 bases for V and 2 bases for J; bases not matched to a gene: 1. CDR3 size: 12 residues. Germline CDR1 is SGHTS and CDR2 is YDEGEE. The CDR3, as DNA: TGTGCCAGCAGGGGAGGGGCCTACGAGCAGTACTTC. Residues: CASRGGAYEQYF. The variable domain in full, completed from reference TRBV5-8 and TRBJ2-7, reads EAGVTQSPTHLIKTRGQQATLRCSPISGHTSVYWYQQALGLGLQFLLWYDEGEERNRGNFPPRFSGRQFPNYSSELNVNALELEDSALYLCASRGGAYEQYFGPGTRLTVT.

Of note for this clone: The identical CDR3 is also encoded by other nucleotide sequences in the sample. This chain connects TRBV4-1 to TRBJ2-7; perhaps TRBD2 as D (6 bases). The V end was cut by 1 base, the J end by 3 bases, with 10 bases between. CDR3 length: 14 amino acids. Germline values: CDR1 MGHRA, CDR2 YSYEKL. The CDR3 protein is CASSQGGGGYEQYF. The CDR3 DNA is TGCGCCAGCAGCCAAGGGGGAGGAGGCTACGAGCAGTACTTC.

As DNA, the CDR3 is TGTGCCAGCAGCTTAGACTACCCGTCCCACGAGCAGTACTTC. This codes for CASSLDYPSHEQYF. The chain joins TRBV7-9 to TRBJ2-7; no reliable D call. CDR3 length: 14 residues. CDR1 SEHNR and CDR2 FQNEAQ come from the germline V gene (reference sequence). V lost 1 base to trimming and J lost 5 bases, with 12 bases between them. The entire variable domain, with the rest obtained from reference TRBV7-9 and TRBJ2-7, is as follows: DTGVSQNPRHKITKRGQNVTFRCDPISEHNRLYWYRQTLGQGPEFLTYFQNEAQLEKSRLLSDRFSAERPKGSFSTLEIQRTEQGDSAMYLCASSLDYPSHEQYFGPGTRLTVT.

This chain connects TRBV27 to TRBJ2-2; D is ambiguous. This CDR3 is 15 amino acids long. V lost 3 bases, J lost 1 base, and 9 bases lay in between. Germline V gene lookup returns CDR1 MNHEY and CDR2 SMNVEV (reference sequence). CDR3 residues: CASSLGSRNTGELFF. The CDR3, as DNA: TGTGCCAGCAGTTTGGGATCTCGGAACACCGGGGAGCTGTTTTTT.

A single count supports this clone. The chain's CDR3 is CASSEARHRYTGELFF. In DNA form, the CDR3 reads TGTGCCAGCAGTGAAGCCCGCCATAGATACACCGGGGAGCTGTTTTTT. The chain combines TRBV6-1 with TRBJ2-2; D gene unclear. With 0 bases removed from V and 3 bases from J, the gap between germline ends came to 11 bases. This CDR3 comprises 16 residues. The germline CDR1 and CDR2 sequences are MNHNS and SASEGT.

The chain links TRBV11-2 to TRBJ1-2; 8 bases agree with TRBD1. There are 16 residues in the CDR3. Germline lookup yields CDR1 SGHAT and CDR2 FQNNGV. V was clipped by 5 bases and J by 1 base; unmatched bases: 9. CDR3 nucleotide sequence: TGTGCCAGCAGCGTAGCCGGGACAGGAAATAACTATGGCTACACCTTC. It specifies CASSVAGTGNNYGYTF.

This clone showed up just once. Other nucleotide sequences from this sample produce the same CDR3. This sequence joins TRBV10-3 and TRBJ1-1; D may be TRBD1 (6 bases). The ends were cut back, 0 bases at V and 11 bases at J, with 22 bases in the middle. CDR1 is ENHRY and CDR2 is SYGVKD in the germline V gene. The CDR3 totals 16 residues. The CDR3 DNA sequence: TGTGCCATCAGTGAGTCAGGCAGGGGTCCATCTCAGGAGGCTTTCTTT. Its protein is CAISESGRGPSQEAFF.

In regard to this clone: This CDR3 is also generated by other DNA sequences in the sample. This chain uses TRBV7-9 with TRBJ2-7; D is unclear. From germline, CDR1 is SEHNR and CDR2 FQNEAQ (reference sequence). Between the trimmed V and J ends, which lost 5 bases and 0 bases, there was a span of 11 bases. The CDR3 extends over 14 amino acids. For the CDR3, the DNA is TGTGCCAGCAGCCCACCTCTCGGCTCCTACGAGCAGTACTTC. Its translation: CASSPPLGSYEQYF.

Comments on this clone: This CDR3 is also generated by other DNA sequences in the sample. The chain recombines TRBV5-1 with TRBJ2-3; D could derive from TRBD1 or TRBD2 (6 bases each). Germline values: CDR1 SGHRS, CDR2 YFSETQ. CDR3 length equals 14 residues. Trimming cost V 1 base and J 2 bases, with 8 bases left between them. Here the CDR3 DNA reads TGCGCCAGCAGCTTGCGGGGGCCCACAGATACGCAGTATTTT. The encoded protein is CASSLRGPTDTQYF.